This T cell receptor beta chain was found in a study of monozygotic twins with inflammatory bowel disease (dated by TCRdb to about 2019). At the level of the whole study: In total, approximately 30 monozygotic twin pairs made up the full study: 19 Danish pairs, all IBD-discordant, plus nine German pairs, of which four were IBD-concordant and five were IBD-discordant. Each individual had, on average, about 151 000 unique TCRalpha sequences and 181 000 unique TCRbeta sequences available for analysis. The search for disease-associated traits relied mainly on comparing IBD patients with their genetically identical healthy co-twins within discordant pairs.

Points on this clonotype: Its antigen target is currently unknown.

Study-level results and caveats: Because patients were on differing immunosuppressive treatments, the repertoires may have picked up extra background noise and inter-individual variability. The analysis was unable to tell different T cell subtypes apart. Compared with healthy twins, IBD patients shared fewer clonotypes with other individuals, and the difference was most pronounced in patients with signs of disease activity. Concordant and discordant twins showed no difference in repertoire similarity, possibly because of limited statistical power. IBD patients had lower TCRbeta repertoire diversity, measured by the inverse Simpson index, than their healthy co-twins. No single strong signal or clonotype linked to IBD turned up in the results, so the idea that one exists was not supported.

Library preparation employed 5' RACE. For each TCR library, approximately 3.5 ug of total RNA was used. For each sample, cDNA synthesis was carried out in eight separate reactions using SMARTScribe reverse transcriptase. During cDNA synthesis, template switching was used to introduce unique molecular identifiers that contained a 6-nucleotide sample barcode. Amplification of TCRalpha and TCRbeta cDNA involved two nested PCRs of 16 and 9 cycles, and each PCR was followed by bead purification. Before amplification, cDNA was treated with uracil DNA-glycosylase and purified using the QIAquick PCR purification kit. The second PCR was the step at which Illumina TruSeq-compatible adapters and sample-specific barcodes were added. TapeStation and Qubit were used to check library quality and concentration, and roughly 4.8 ng of each library went into the pool. Sequencing of pooled libraries was carried out on an Illumina HiSeq2500 single-index Rapid Run using 2 x 100 bp reads and custom sequencing primers. In the authors' own workflow: MiGEC version 1.2.6 was used for UMI-based consensus assembly to correct PCR and sequencing errors. MiXCR version 2.1.1 was used for V(D)J alignment, clonotype assembly and CDR3 extraction. To normalise gene usage, clonotype sharing and MAIT/NKT TCR abundance, the analysis used the top 1000, 10 000 and 20 000 clonotypes per sample. Diversity was computed as the inverse Simpson index with the vegan R package after downsampling to 27 000 UMIs. Statistical testing used paired Mann-Whitney U tests on the discordant twin pairs and applied Benjamini-Hochberg correction for multiple testing. The reads, reprocessed by TCRdb, yield one row per CDR3 protein sequence and no DNA. What appears here as the V and J calls and clone size reflects TCRdb's work, not the paper's. This specimen's table enumerates more than 300,000 distinct CDR3 sequences. 5.6% of the sample rests with the top ten.

From the cysteine through the phenylalanine, the CDR3 covers 11 amino acids. No DNA sequence is on record. In the germline V gene, CDR1 corresponds to SNHLY and CDR2 to FYNNEI. From each donor, a roughly 2.5 ml peripheral blood sample was collected into PAXgene tubes and kept at -80 degrees C. Without any T cell sorting, total RNA was extracted from whole blood using the PAXgene blood miRNA kit on an automated QIAcube. Deep TCRalpha and TCRbeta repertoire profiling with unique molecular barcoding was performed on peripheral blood of monozygotic twin pairs concordant or discordant for inflammatory bowel disease. Smoking habits were recorded for all twin pairs, and each individual was classified as a current, former or never smoker.

The receptor's source is a human donor with ulcerative colitis or Crohn's disease, or a healthy co-twin of an affected twin (not recorded which). Specimen: blood. This chain joins TRBV2 to TRBJ2-1. The CDR3 reads as follows: CASSVLNEQFF.